Listed below are T cell receptor beta chains from one sample, sequenced in a study of early T cells in non-severe SARS-CoV-2 infection. TCRdb fed the 5' RACE reads into MiXCR, producing one record per CDR3 protein. The sample contains around 82,000 distinct CDR3 sequences, 10% to 15% of which appear only once. Sequences were obtained from whole blood. All receptors derive from an adult who was a healthcare worker with PCR-confirmed SARS-CoV-2 infection or an uninfected control (not recorded which). Each CDR3 is given with its conserved first and last residue. D genes are given only for firm matches. A clone size is listed for some rows: how often the clone was seen (once, few, many), or a class if it is expanded.

many	TRBJ2-1	TRBD1	TRBV28	CASSSGQVSYNEQFF	TGTGCCAGCAGTTCCGGACAGGTCTCCTACAATGAGCAGTTCTTC
NA	TRBJ1-1	NA	TRBV2	CASRQTGNTEAFF	TGTGCCAGCAGACAGACAGGGAACACTGAAGCTTTCTTT
many	TRBJ2-1	NA	TRBV5-6	CASSSRGLFAYNEQFF	TGTGCCAGCAGCTCCAGGGGTCTTTTCGCCTACAATGAGCAGTTCTTC
NA	TRBJ2-2	TRBD2	TRBV7-9	CASSWEEGAGGNTGELFF	TGTGCCAGCAGCTGGGAAGAAGGAGCGGGAGGAAACACCGGGGAGCTGTTTTTT
many	TRBJ1-2	NA	TRBV7-9	CASSEGRGIPGYTF	TGTGCCAGCTCCGAGGGCAGGGGCATTCCGGGCTACACCTTC
few	TRBJ2-3	TRBD2	TRBV5-1	CASSHGRAGEGTDTQYF	TGCGCCAGCAGCCACGGGAGGGCGGGAGAAGGCACAGATACGCAGTATTTT
NA	TRBJ1-5	TRBD1	TRBV6-4	CASRVTGEGQPQHF	TGTGCCAGCAGGGTAACAGGGGAAGGTCAGCCCCAGCATTTT
few	TRBJ2-1	TRBD2	TRBV28	CASSPEREYNEQFF	TGTGCCAGCAGTCCTGAGCGGGAATACAATGAGCAGTTCTTC
NA	TRBJ1-2	NA	TRBV28	CASSHGWLEGYTF	TGTGCCAGCAGTCACGGTTGGTTGGAGGGCTACACCTTC
NA	TRBJ2-1	NA	TRBV29-1	CSVERYNEQFF	TGCAGCGTTGAACGGTACAATGAGCAGTTCTTC
NA	TRBJ1-2	NA	TRBV29-1	CSAKGLGLLNYGYTF	TGCAGCGCAAAAGGATTAGGACTGTTAAACTATGGCTACACCTTC
few	TRBJ2-1	TRBD2	TRBV7-9	CASSSSGTSGSSYNEQFF	TGTGCCAGCAGCTCCTCCGGGACTAGCGGGAGCTCCTACAATGAGCAGTTCTTC
many	TRBJ2-3	NA	TRBV7-9	CASSPIHFTDTQYF	TGTGCCAGCAGCCCAATCCATTTCACAGATACGCAGTATTTT
few	TRBJ2-1	TRBD2	TRBV28	CASSLLAGGYAEQFF	TGTGCCAGCAGTTTACTAGCGGGAGGGTACGCTGAGCAGTTCTTC
many	TRBJ2-7	TRBD1	TRBV5-1	CASSLQPGTDSYEQYF	TGCGCCAGCAGCCTACAACCCGGGACAGACTCCTACGAGCAGTACTTC
NA	TRBJ2-7	NA	TRBV21-1	CASSKENGSEQYF	TGTGCCAGCAGCAAAGAAAACGGAAGCGAGCAGTACTTC
few	TRBJ2-1	NA	TRBV5-1	CASSFALSSYNEQFF	TGCGCCAGCAGCTTCGCACTGAGCTCCTACAATGAGCAGTTCTTC
many	TRBJ2-1	TRBD1	TRBV27	CASTRRGPSNEQFF	TGTGCCAGCACCCGCAGGGGGCCGAGCAATGAGCAGTTCTTC
NA	TRBJ1-1	NA	TRBV13	CASSSHRENTEAFF	TGTGCCAGCAGCTCACACAGGGAGAACACTGAAGCTTTCTTT
many	TRBJ2-6	NA	TRBV5-1	CASSTDRVGGSGANVLTF	TGCGCCAGCAGCACCGACAGGGTCGGGGGCTCTGGGGCCAACGTCCTGACTTTC
few	TRBJ2-1	TRBD2	TRBV19	CASSSLAGGSDEQFF	TGTGCCAGTAGTTCTTTAGCGGGGGGCTCCGATGAGCAGTTCTTC
many	TRBJ2-5	NA	TRBV6-2/TRBV6-3	CASSYHRPAGETQYF	TGTGCCAGCAGTTATCACCGACCGGCGGGAGAGACCCAGTACTTC
NA	TRBJ1-1	NA	TRBV2	CASSEVRGVNTEAFF	TGTGCCAGCAGTGAAGTGAGGGGGGTGAACACTGAAGCTTTCTTT
many	TRBJ2-7	TRBD2	TRBV6-1	CASSQLAGRFEQYF	TGTGCCAGCAGCCAACTAGCGGGACGGTTCGAGCAGTACTTC
few	TRBJ2-1	TRBD1	TRBV3-1	CASSPPGTGVRGQFF	TGTGCCAGCAGCCCACCCGGGACAGGGGTAAGGGGGCAGTTCTTC
NA	TRBJ2-5	TRBD1	TRBV28	CASSHRTGRNQETQYF	TGTGCCAGCAGCCACCGGACAGGAAGGAACCAAGAGACCCAGTACTTC
few	TRBJ2-6	NA	TRBV18	CASSPNQESGANVLTF	TGTGCCAGCTCACCCAATCAGGAATCTGGGGCCAACGTCCTGACTTTC
once	TRBJ2-2	TRBD1	TRBV28	CASSTPGQYTGELFF	TGTGCCAGCAGTACCCCGGGACAGTACACCGGGGAGCTGTTTTTT
NA	TRBJ2-3	TRBD2	TRBV12-3/TRBV12-4	CASSPLGDRLARADTQYF	TGTGCCAGCAGCCCTCTGGGAGATCGACTAGCTCGCGCAGATACGCAGTATTTT
few	TRBJ2-5	NA	TRBV13	CASSFLSTQAKETQYF	TGTGCCAGCAGCTTTCTTTCCACCCAGGCCAAAGAGACCCAGTACTTC
NA	TRBJ2-6	NA	TRBV20-1	CSARGRAGANVLTF	TGCAGTGCTAGGGGCAGGGCCGGGGCCAACGTCCTGACTTTC
many	TRBJ1-2	NA	TRBV6-5	CASSYRRDRLSYTF	TGTGCCAGCAGTTACAGGAGGGACCGGCTGAGCTACACCTTC
many	TRBJ1-5	TRBD1	TRBV20-1	CSAIPQGGSNQPQHF	TGCAGTGCTATACCCCAGGGGGGGAGCAATCAGCCCCAGCATTTT
NA	TRBJ2-1	TRBD2	TRBV19	CASSMKTSGRNEQFF	TGTGCCAGTAGTATGAAGACTAGCGGGAGAAATGAGCAGTTCTTC
few	TRBJ2-3	NA	TRBV20-1	CSASIGGQGTDTQYF	TGCAGCGCTAGTATAGGGGGTCAAGGCACAGATACGCAGTATTTT
many	TRBJ2-3	NA	TRBV5-1	CASSLAPGETDTQYF	TGCGCCAGCAGCTTGGCCCCGGGAGAGACAGATACGCAGTATTTT
NA	TRBJ2-1	NA	TRBV28	CASSLGPGDYNEQFF	TGTGCCAGCAGTTTAGGGCCCGGGGACTACAATGAGCAGTTCTTC